The 9 T cell receptor beta chains in this list originate from one sample, sequenced in a study of T-cell reconstitution after alpha-beta-depleted transplantation in children (dated by TCRdb to the mid-2010s). According to the study, the label for this sample's treatment or condition signals: allogeneic hematopoietic cell transplantation with graft depleted of TCRalphabeta T cells and CD19 B cells. Libraries were prepared through PCR. Sequenced using an Illumina HiSeq 2500. Molecular barcoding was employed in the preparation of TCR libraries, with unique molecular identifiers being used to normalize TCRbeta repertoire quantification. Clones were called with MiXCR by TCRdb after fastp trimmed the public reads at Q25, and only in-frame beta chains were retained. Duplicate CDR3 protein sequences are folded into a single record with the most common DNA and genes. The sample has 300,000 to 400,000 distinct CDR3 sequences on record, around 16% of them singletons. The top ten clones comprise roughly 40% of the sample.

The specimen comprised PBMCs, mostly from graft donor cells, sampled 360 days after TCRalphabeta/CD19-depleted stem cell transplant. The receptors shown here come from a male patient aged 2 to 10 who had a stem cell transplant for acute lymphoblastic leukemia, so the T cells may come from the graft donor.

A few counts support this clonotype. The chain employs TRBV2 and TRBJ2-2, with TRBD2 matching over 12 bases. From germline, CDR1 is SNHLY and CDR2 FYNNEI. The CDR3 is made up of 15 amino acids. V lost 6 bases and J lost 9; bases outside the gene matches: 8. The CDR3 sequence: CASSGLAGWVRELFF. The DNA of the CDR3 is TGTGCCAGCAGCGGACTAGCGGGATGGGTCCGGGAGCTGTTTTTT.

In this sample, this clonotype turned up once. The chain recombines TRBV4-2 with TRBJ1-2; maybe TRBD1 (6 bases). Germline-derived CDR1 and CDR2 are LGHNA and YNFKEQ. This CDR3 is built from 16 residues. Trimming stripped 0 bases from V and 6 bases from J, with 17 bases between. The CDR3 protein is CASSQERASGDHGYTF. Here the CDR3 DNA reads TGTGCCAGCAGCCAAGAACGAGCTTCAGGGGACCATGGCTACACCTTC.

J is TRBJ2-7 and V is TRBV14; no definite D call. Germline assignment: CDR1 SGHDN and CDR2 FVKESK. This CDR3 has 13 amino acids. The V end lost 0 bases, the J end lost 2 bases, and 5 bases lay between the germline ends. CDR3 sequence reads: CASSQDQAYEQYF. For the CDR3, the DNA is TGTGCCAGCAGCCAAGATCAGGCCTACGAGCAGTACTTC.

This clonotype showed up many times. The chain has TRBV29-1 and TRBJ2-7; 8 nucleotides match TRBD2. This CDR3 contains 14 residues. The V gene's germline CDR1 is SQVTM and CDR2 ANQGSEA. V lost 5 bases and J lost 4; bases outside the gene matches: 10. CDR3 protein: CSVSRAGGRYEQYF. CDR3 DNA: TGCAGCGTTTCTAGGGCGGGGGGCAGGTACGAGCAGTACTTC.

There are a few counts of this clonotype. The chain joins TRBV5-8 to TRBJ2-4, with 7 bases that match TRBD2. This CDR3 is 13 amino acids long. V gave up 0 bases and J gave up 7 bases; unmatched junction bases: 1. Germline lookup yields CDR1 SGHTS and CDR2 YDEGEE. The CDR3 here is CASSLGGGNIQYF. CDR3 DNA sequence: TGTGCCAGCAGCTTGGGGGGGGGTAACATTCAGTACTTC.

This clonotype occurred many times. The rearrangement uses TRBV9 and TRBJ2-3, with D possibly being TRBD2 (5 bases). The CDR3 loop spans 15 amino acids. The V end was cut by 2 bases, the J end by 4 bases, with 14 bases between. Germline V gene lookup returns CDR1 SGDLS and CDR2 YYNGEE. The CDR3 nucleotides are TGTGCCAGCAGCGTTCTAGCTGGGAAGTCAGATACGCAGTATTTT. It encodes CASSVLAGKSDTQYF.

DNA of the CDR3: TGTGCCAGCAGCCCCCTTATCCATTCACCCCTCCACTTT. Protein: CASSPLIHSPLHF. The gene calls are TRBV7-8 and TRBJ1-6; D is ambiguous. CDR1 and CDR2 from the germline V gene are SGHVS and FQNEAQ. The V and J ends lost 5 bases and 8 bases respectively, with 10 bases between them. CDR3 size: 13 residues. Filled out from reference TRBV7-8 and TRBJ1-6, the complete variable domain reads GAGVSQSPRYKVAKRGQDVALRCDPISGHVSLFWYQQALGQGPEFLTYFQNEAQLDKSGLPSDRFFAERPEGSVSTLKIQRTQQEDSAVYLCASSPLIHSPLHFGNGTRLTVT.

The rearrangement uses TRBV20-1 and TRBJ2-3; D gene uncertain. V lost 3 bases and J 2 bases, leaving 9 bases between the germline ends. The CDR3 contains 13 residues. Looked up from germline, CDR1 is DFQATT and CDR2 is SNEGSKA (reference sequence). The CDR3 sequence: CSASGPYTDTQYF. CDR3 sequence (DNA): TGCAGTGCTAGCGGACCGTACACAGATACGCAGTATTTT.

This rearrangement joins TRBV7-2 to TRBJ2-7, with TRBD2 as a possible D gene (6 bases). The CDR3 spans 16 residues. Trimming pared 5 bases from V and 0 bases from J, leaving 17 bases between. Germline CDR1 SGHTA, CDR2 FQGNSA. DNA for the CDR3: TGTGCCAGCAGCCCGGAGGGAGCGGTGAGCTCCTACGAGCAGTACTTC. The encoded protein is CASSPEGAVSSYEQYF.